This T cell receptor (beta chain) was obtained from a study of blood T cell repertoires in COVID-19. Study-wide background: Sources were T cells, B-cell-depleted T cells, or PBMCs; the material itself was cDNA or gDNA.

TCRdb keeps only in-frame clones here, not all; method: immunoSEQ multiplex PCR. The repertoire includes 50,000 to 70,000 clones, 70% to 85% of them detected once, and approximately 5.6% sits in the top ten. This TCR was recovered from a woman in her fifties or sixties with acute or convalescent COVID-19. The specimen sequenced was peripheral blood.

The CDR3 sequence is CASSFASGALNTEAFF. The CDR3 bases are TGTGCCAGCAGCTTTGCCTCAGGGGCTCTGAACACTGAAGCTTTCTTT. The J gene is TRBJ1-1, the V gene TRBV11-2, with D perhaps TRBD1 (6 bases). Trimming removed 3 bases at V and 0 bases at J, with 14 bases between. The CDR3 loop spans 16 amino acids. The germline gives CDR1 SGHAT, CDR2 FQNNGV.